The subject of this entry is one T cell receptor beta chain. Trimming cost V 2 bases and J 10 bases, with 11 bases left between them. CDR1 and CDR2 (germline): MDHEN, SYDVKM. CDR3 length: 12 residues. The data were obtained in a study of blood T cell repertoires in COVID-19. Clones were read by immunoSEQ multiplex PCR, and TCRdb kept only the in-frame ones, dropping some. This sample has almost 400,000 clones, with around 87% found just once. The chain joins TRBV28 to TRBJ1-1; D may be TRBD1 (5 bases). This clonotype was sampled from a woman in her sixties with COVID-19, enrolled during active disease. The specimen was peripheral blood. The CDR3 region has the DNA TGTGCCAGCAGTTTAAGGGGCGGAATAGCTTTCTTT. This sequence encodes CASSLRGGIAFF.